This T cell receptor beta chain stems from a study of a mutant IDH1 vaccine in newly diagnosed glioma. Study information: Earlier treatment was radiotherapy, temozolomide, or both, with most getting both.

Using immunoSEQ multiplex PCR, the repertoire was profiled, and TCRdb retains in-frame clones only, with some absent. The repertoire consists of tens of thousands of clones, with 89% occurring once and the leading ten covering 0.6% to 0.95%. V lost 0 bases, J lost 4 bases, and 6 bases lay in between. CDR1 and CDR2 from the germline V gene are PRHDT and FYEKMQ (reference sequence). CDR3 size: 14 residues. With respect to this clone: Its cognate antigen is unknown.

Documented time point: week 47, end of study. Alongside topical imiquimod, each dose of vaccine comprised 300 ug of mutant IDH1 20-mer peptide. Each astrocytoma in the donors was new, WHO grade 3 or 4, IDH1-mutant and ATRX-lost. The chain combines TRBV13 with TRBJ2-2; D not resolved. The sample here was PBMCs, taken from a glioma patient whose treatment included an IDH1 peptide vaccine. This sequence was found in a woman aged 50 to 60 with glioma. This CDR3 is CASSLGVGTGELFF. CDR3 DNA: TGTGCCAGCAGCTTAGGGGTTGGCACCGGGGAGCTGTTTTTT.